These 15 T cell receptor beta chains came from one sample sequenced in a study of early T cells in non-severe SARS-CoV-2 infection. TCRdb reprocessed the 5' RACE reads with MiXCR, giving one entry per CDR3 protein. The repertoire holds 50,000 or so distinct CDR3 sequences, with 15% as singletons. Sequencing was performed on whole blood, taken at baseline. The receptor set was obtained from an adult who was a healthcare worker with PCR-confirmed SARS-CoV-2 infection or an uninfected control (not recorded which).

This clonotype was seen a few times. The rearrangement links TRBV11-2 to TRBJ2-3, with D hard to call. V lost 5 bases and J 3 bases, leaving 6 bases between the germline ends. Germline CDR1 is SGHAT and CDR2 is FQNNGV. The CDR3 length is 12 residues. Written as DNA, the CDR3 is TGTGCCAGCAGCATCGGTACAGATACGCAGTATTTT. Amino acids: CASSIGTDTQYF.

There are a few counts of this clonotype. V usage is TRBV3-1 and J usage is TRBJ2-7; D not resolved. Germline lookup yields CDR1 LGHDT and CDR2 YNNKEL (reference sequence). The germline V and J ends were trimmed by 1 base and 1 base, with 20 bases remaining between them. This CDR3 has 18 amino acids. For the CDR3, the DNA is TGTGCCAGCAGCCAAGGACTTTACCGGGTTGGCAGTTCCTACGAGCAGTACTTC. Its translation is CASSQGLYRVGSSYEQYF.

In its sample, this clonotype was seen a few times. The chain has TRBV12-3 or TRBV12-4 and TRBJ1-1, with D unclear. The V and J ends lost 3 bases and 4 bases respectively, with 15 bases between them. The CDR3 is made up of 15 amino acids. CDR3 amino acids: CASSFGGPPGTEAFF. CDR3 coding DNA: TGTGCCAGCAGTTTTGGAGGGCCCCCCGGCACTGAAGCTTTCTTT.

The chain has TRBV18 and TRBJ1-6; maybe TRBD1 (5 bases). Germline V lookup: CDR1 KGHSH, CDR2 LQKENI. V lost 4 bases, J lost 8 bases, and 12 bases lay in between. The length of the CDR3 is 14 residues. This CDR3 reads CASSLDGADSPLHF. DNA of the CDR3: TGTGCCAGCTCACTCGACGGGGCGGATTCACCCCTCCACTTT.

This chain connects TRBV28 to TRBJ2-2; D gene unclear. The CDR3 extends over 11 amino acids. CDR1 is MDHEN and CDR2 is SYDVKM in the germline V gene. V lost 10 bases and J 3 bases, leaving 6 bases between the germline ends. The CDR3 protein is CATEDTGELFF. CDR3 sequence (DNA): TGTGCCACCGAGGACACCGGGGAGCTGTTTTTT.

This clonotype was observed a few times. The chain employs TRBV28 and TRBJ2-1; a weak D match, TRBD1 (6 bases). There are 15 residues in the CDR3. Per the germline V gene, CDR1 is MDHEN and CDR2 is SYDVKM. Trimming took 7 bases from V and 4 from J, leaving 17 bases between them. The CDR3 loop is CASTQQGRVYNEQFF. Written as DNA, the CDR3 is TGTGCCAGCACCCAACAGGGACGGGTATACAATGAGCAGTTCTTC.

This clonotype has only a few counts. V gene TRBV2 combines with J gene TRBJ1-3; TRBD1 agrees at 7 bases. V trimming: 7 bases; J trimming: 0 bases; junction bases outside the gene matches: 3. Germline-derived CDR1 and CDR2 are SNHLY and FYNNEI. CDR3 length: 14 amino acids. The CDR3 coding sequence is TGTGCCAGCATGGGACAGCGCTCTGGAAACACCATATATTTT. Translating gives CASMGQRSGNTIYF.

The V call is TRBV18, the J call TRBJ1-4; the D gene is possibly TRBD1 (6 bases). Trimming shortened V by 6 bases and J by 3 bases, and 11 bases separated the two germline ends. CDR1 is KGHSH and CDR2 is LQKENI in the germline V gene. CDR3 size: 14 residues. CDR3 coding DNA: TGTGCCAGCTCCCTGGACAGACCTAATGAAAAACTGTTTTTT. Its protein is CASSLDRPNEKLFF.

This clonotype is judged medium-sized (0.01 to 0.1%). The rearrangement joins TRBV4-1 to TRBJ2-3, with 7 bases aligning to TRBD2. Germline assignment: CDR1 MGHRA and CDR2 YSYEKL. J gave up 1 base and V 1 base, and 11 bases lay outside the gene matches. The CDR3 sequence is 18 residues long. CDR3: CASSQAWRAGVGTDTQYF. The CDR3 DNA sequence: TGCGCCAGCAGCCAAGCATGGAGGGCGGGAGTGGGCACAGATACGCAGTATTTT.

This clonotype was found once. This chain joins TRBV5-1 and TRBJ1-2; D might be TRBD1 (5 bases). V lost 0 bases to trimming and J lost 4 bases, with 10 bases between them. CDR1 is SGHRS, CDR2 YFSETQ, per germline. The CDR3 spans 14 residues. DNA of the CDR3: TGCGCCAGCAGCTTGGAAACAGGCCTCTATGGCTACACCTTC. It yields the protein CASSLETGLYGYTF.

Only a few counts were recorded for this clonotype. The chain recombines TRBV7-2 with TRBJ2-3; possibly TRBD2 for D (6 bases). V dropped 5 bases and J dropped 2 bases, with 20 bases sitting between them. CDR1 and CDR2 from the germline V gene are SGHTA and FQGNSA. CDR3 length equals 17 residues. CDR3 nucleotides: TGTGCCAGCAGCCGGGCTCCGGGAGACCCGAACACAGATACGCAGTATTTT. It is translated as CASSRAPGDPNTDTQYF.

The chain carries TRBV29-1 and TRBJ1-1; TRBD1 matches at 8 bases. This CDR3 contains 13 residues. Germline-derived CDR1 and CDR2 are SQVTM and ANQGSEA. The J segment lost 1 base and the V segment lost 7 bases, leaving 5 bases of the junction unmatched. The CDR3: CSAEDRENTEAFF. CDR3 coding DNA: TGCAGCGCCGAGGACAGGGAGAACACTGAAGCTTTCTTT.

This clonotype was recorded at least ten times. This chain connects TRBV3-1 to TRBJ2-1; D not certain. The V end lost 4 bases, the J end lost 7 bases, and 8 bases lay between the germline ends. Germline CDR1 and CDR2: LGHDT and YNNKEL (reference sequence). The CDR3 has 12 amino acids. CDR3 DNA: TGTGCCAGCAGCCCCGCTGGGAATGAGCAGTTCTTC. Translation gives CASSPAGNEQFF.

The chain links TRBV10-1 to TRBJ2-1, with D uncertain. The germline V gene encodes CDR1 WNHNN and CDR2 SYGVQD (reference sequence). This CDR3 region has 12 residues. Between the trimmed V and J ends, which lost 4 bases and 8 bases, there was a span of 9 bases. CDR3 in amino acids: CASSGPGHEQFF. The CDR3 nucleotides are TGCGCCAGCAGTGGACCCGGCCATGAGCAGTTCTTC.

This clonotype was recorded a few times. CDR3 coding DNA: TGCAGTGCGACGGACGGGGGAAATCAGCCCCAGCATTTT. Its protein product is CSATDGGNQPQHF. The rearrangement links TRBV20-1 to TRBJ1-5, with a weak D call TRBD1 (5 bases). Trimming stripped 6 bases from V and 4 bases from J, with 13 bases between. The CDR3 runs to 13 residues. Germline V CDR1 and CDR2: DFQATT, SNEGSKA (reference sequence).